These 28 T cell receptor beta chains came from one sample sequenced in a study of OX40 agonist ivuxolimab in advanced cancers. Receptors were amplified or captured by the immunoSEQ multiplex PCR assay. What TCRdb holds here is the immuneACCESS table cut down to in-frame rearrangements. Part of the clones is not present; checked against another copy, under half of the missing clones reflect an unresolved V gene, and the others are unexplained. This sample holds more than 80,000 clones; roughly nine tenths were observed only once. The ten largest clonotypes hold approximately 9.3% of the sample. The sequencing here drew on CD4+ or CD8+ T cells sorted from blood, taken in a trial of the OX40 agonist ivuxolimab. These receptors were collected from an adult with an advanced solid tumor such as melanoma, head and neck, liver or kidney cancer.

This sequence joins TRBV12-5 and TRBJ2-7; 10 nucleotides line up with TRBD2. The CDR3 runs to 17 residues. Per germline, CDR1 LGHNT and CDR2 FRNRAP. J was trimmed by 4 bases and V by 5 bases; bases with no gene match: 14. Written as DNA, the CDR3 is TGTGCTAGTGGTGACGAAGCCGGACTAGCGGACATATACGAGCAGTACTTC. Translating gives CASGDEAGLADIYEQYF.

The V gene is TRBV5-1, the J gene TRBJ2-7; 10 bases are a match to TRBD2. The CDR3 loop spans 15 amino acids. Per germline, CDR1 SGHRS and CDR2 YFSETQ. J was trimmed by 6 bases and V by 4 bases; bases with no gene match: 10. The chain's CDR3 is CASSHSAGGPGEQYF. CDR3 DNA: TGCGCCAGCAGCCACTCAGCGGGAGGGCCGGGCGAGCAGTACTTC.

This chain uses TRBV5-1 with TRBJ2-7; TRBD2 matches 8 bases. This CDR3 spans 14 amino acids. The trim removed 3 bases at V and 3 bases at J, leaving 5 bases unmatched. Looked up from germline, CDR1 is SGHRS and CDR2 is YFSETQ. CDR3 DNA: TGCGCCAGCAGCTGGAGCGGGAGCATCTACGAGCAGTACTTC. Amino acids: CASSWSGSIYEQYF.

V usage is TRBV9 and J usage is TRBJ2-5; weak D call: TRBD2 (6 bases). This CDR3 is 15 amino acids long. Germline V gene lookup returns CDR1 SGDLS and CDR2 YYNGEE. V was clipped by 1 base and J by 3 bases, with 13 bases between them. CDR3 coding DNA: TGTGCCAGCAGCGTATCCGGGAGCTTAGAAGAGACCCAGTACTTC. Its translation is CASSVSGSLEETQYF.

CDR3 loop: CASSQTSSGRADTQYF. The CDR3 coding sequence is TGCGCCAGCAGCCAAACTTCTAGCGGGAGGGCAGATACGCAGTATTTT. This chain uses TRBV4-1 with TRBJ2-3; 12 positions match TRBD2. Trimming took 2 bases from V and 4 from J; bases not matched to a gene: 4. CDR1 is MGHRA, CDR2 YSYEKL, per germline. The CDR3 is 16 amino acids.

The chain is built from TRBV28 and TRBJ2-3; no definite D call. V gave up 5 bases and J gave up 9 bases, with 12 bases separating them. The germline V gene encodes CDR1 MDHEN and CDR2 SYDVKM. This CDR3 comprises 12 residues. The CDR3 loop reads CASSLYPYTQYF. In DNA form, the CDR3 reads TGTGCCAGCAGTCTCTACCCGTACACGCAGTATTTT.

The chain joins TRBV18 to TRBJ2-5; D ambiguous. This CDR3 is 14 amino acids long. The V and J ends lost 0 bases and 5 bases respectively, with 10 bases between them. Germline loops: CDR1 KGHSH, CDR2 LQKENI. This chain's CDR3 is CASSPPTPGETQYF. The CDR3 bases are TGTGCCAGCTCACCACCGACCCCCGGGGAGACCCAGTACTTC.

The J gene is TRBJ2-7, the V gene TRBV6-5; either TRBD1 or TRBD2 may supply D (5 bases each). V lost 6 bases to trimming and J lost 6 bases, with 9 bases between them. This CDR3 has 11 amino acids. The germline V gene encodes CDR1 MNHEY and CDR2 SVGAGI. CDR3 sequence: CASSEGFEQYF. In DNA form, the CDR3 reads TGTGCCAGCAGCGAGGGGTTCGAGCAGTACTTC.

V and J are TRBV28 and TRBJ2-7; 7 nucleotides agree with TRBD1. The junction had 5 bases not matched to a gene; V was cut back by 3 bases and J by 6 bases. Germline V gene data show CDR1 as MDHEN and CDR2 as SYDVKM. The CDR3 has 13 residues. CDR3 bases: TGTGCCAGCAGTTTCTACACAGGGGCCGAGCAGTACTTC. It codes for CASSFYTGAEQYF.

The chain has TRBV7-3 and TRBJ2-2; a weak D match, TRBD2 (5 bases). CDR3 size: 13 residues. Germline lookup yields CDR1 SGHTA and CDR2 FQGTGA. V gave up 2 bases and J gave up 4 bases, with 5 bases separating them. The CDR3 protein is CASSLAGTGELFF. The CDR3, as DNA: TGTGCCAGCAGCTTAGCGGGCACCGGGGAGCTGTTTTTT.

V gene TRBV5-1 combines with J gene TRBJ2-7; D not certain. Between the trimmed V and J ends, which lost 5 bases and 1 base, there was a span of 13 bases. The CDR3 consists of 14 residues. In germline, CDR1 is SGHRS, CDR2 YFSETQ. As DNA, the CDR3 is TGCGCCAGCAGGAGTCGAGGAGATTCCTACGAGCAGTACTTC. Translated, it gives CASRSRGDSYEQYF.

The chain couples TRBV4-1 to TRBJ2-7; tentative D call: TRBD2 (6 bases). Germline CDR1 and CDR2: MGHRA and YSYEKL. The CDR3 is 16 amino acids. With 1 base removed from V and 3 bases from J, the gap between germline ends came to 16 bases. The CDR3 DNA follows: TGCGCCAGCAGCCAAGTTTTCGGGCAGGGAGGCTACGAGCAGTACTTC. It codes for CASSQVFGQGGYEQYF.

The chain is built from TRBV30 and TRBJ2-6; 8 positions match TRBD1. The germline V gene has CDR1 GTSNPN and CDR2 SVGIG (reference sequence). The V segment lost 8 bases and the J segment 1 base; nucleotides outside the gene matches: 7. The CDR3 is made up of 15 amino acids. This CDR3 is CARGTGTSGANVLTF. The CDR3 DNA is TGTGCCCGCGGGACAGGCACATCTGGGGCCAACGTCCTGACTTTC.

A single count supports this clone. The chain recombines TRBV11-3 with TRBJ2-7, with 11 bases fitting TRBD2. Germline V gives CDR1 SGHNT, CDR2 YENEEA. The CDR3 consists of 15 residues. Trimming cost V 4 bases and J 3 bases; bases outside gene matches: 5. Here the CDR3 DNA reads TGTGCCAGCAGCTCCGTAGCGGGAGGGCGCTACGAGCAGTACTTC. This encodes CASSSVAGGRYEQYF.

CDR3 protein: CASSVLAGIYNEQFF. Here the CDR3 DNA reads TGTGCCAGCAGCGTGCTAGCGGGGATCTACAATGAGCAGTTCTTC. This rearrangement joins TRBV9 to TRBJ2-1, with 9 bases matching TRBD2. The V gene end was trimmed by 2 bases and the J gene end by 3 bases; junction bases not matched to a gene: 3. Germline CDR1 SGDLS, CDR2 YYNGEE. This CDR3 spans 15 amino acids.

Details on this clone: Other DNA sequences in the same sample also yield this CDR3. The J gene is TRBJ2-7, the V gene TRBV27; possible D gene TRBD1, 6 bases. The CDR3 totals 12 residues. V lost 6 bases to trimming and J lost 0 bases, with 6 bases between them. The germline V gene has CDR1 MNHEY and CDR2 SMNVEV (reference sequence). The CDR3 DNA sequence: TGTGCCAGCAGGGGGGCCTCCTACGAGCAGTACTTC. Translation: CASRGASYEQYF.

CDR3 in amino acids: CARSLYSPGPVRNTEAFF. The CDR3 coding sequence is TGTGCCAGAAGCTTATACAGTCCGGGTCCTGTGCGGAACACTGAAGCTTTCTTT. The chain links TRBV7-5 to TRBJ1-1. TRBV7-5 is an annotated pseudogene. The CDR3 length is 18 residues.

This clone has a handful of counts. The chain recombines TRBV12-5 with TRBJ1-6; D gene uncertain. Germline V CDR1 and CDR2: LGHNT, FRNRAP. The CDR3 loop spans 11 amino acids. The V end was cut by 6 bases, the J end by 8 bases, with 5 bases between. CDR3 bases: TGTGCTAGTGGCTTCGATTCACCCCTCCACTTT. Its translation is CASGFDSPLHF.

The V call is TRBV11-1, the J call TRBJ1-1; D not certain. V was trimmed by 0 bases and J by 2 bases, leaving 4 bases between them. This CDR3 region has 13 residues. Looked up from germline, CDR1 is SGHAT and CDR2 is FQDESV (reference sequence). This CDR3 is CASSLAQNTEAFF. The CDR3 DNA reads TGTGCCAGCAGCTTAGCACAAAACACTGAAGCTTTCTTT.

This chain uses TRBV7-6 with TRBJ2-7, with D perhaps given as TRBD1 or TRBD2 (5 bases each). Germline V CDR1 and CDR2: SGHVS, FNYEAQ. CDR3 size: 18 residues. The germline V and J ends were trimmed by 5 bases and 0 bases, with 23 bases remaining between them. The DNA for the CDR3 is TGTGCCAGCAGCCCCAACCCTCCAGCGGACACTTACTCCTACGAGCAGTACTTC. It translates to CASSPNPPADTYSYEQYF. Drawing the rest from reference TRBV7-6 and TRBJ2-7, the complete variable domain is GAGVSQSPRYKVTKRGQDVALRCDPISGHVSLYWYRQALGQGPEFLTYFNYEAQQDKSGLPNDRFSAERPEGSISTLTIQRTEQRDSAMYRCASSPNPPADTYSYEQYFGPGTRLTVT.

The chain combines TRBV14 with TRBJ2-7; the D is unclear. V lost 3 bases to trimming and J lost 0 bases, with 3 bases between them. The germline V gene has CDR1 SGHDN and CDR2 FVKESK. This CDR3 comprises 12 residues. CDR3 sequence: CASSQGSYEQYF. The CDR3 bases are TGTGCCAGCAGCCAGGGCTCCTACGAGCAGTACTTC. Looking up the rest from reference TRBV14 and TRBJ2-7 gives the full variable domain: EAGVTQFPSHSVIEKGQTVTLRCDPISGHDNLYWYRRVMGKEIKFLLHFVKESKQDESGMPNNRFLAERTGGTYSTLKVQPAELEDSGVYFCASSQGSYEQYFGPGTRLTVT.

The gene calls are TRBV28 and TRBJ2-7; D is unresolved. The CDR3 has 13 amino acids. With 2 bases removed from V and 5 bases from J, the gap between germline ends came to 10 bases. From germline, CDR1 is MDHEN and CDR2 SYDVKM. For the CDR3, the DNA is TGTGCCAGCAGTTTACTTAGGGCCCACGAGCAGTACTTC. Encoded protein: CASSLLRAHEQYF.

The CDR3 sequence is CASSEEHLNTEAFF. DNA of the CDR3: TGTGCCAGCAGTGAAGAGCACCTTAACACTGAAGCTTTCTTT. The chain has TRBV2 and TRBJ1-1, with D unresolved. Germline lookup yields CDR1 SNHLY and CDR2 FYNNEI. This CDR3 is 14 amino acids long. V was pared by 1 base and J by 2 bases, with 8 bases between.

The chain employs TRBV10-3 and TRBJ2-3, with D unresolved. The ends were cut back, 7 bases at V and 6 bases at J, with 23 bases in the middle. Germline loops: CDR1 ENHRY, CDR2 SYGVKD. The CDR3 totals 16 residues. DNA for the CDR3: TGTGCCATCACCCCGATTAGGGCCAGAGCCCCCGATACGCAGTATTTT. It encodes CAITPIRARAPDTQYF.

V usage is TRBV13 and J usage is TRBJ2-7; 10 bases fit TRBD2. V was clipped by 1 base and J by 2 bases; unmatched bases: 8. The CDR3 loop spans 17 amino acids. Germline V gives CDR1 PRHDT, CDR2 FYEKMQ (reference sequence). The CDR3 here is CASSLASIAGGTYEQYF. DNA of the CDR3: TGTGCCAGCAGCTTAGCCTCTATAGCGGGAGGAACCTACGAGCAGTACTTC.

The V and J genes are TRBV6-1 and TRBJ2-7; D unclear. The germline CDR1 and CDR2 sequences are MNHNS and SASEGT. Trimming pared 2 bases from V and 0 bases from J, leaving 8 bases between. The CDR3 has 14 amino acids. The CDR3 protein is CASSEFISSYEQYF. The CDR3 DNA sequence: TGTGCCAGCAGTGAATTCATCAGCTCCTACGAGCAGTACTTC.

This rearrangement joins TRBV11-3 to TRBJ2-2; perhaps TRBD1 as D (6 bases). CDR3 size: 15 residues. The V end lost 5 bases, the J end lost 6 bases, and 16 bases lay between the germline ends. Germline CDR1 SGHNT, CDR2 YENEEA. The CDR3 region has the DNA TGTGCCAGCAGCCCCACAGGGCAGGGAGCCGGGGAGCTGTTTTTT. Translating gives CASSPTGQGAGELFF.

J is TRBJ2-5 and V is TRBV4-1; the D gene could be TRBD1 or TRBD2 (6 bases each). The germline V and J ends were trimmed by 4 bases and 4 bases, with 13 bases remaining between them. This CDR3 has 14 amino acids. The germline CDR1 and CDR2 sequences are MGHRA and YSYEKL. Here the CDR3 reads CASSLLEGGETQYF. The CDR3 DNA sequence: TGCGCCAGCAGCCTCTTGGAGGGGGGAGAGACCCAGTACTTC.